The clone carrying this T cell receptor (beta chain) occurred a few times. Antigen: not known. Study conclusions and caveats: The larger-cohort validation was restricted to a single TCR beta V-J rearrangement rather than whole repertoires.

TCRdb reprocessed the 5' RACE reads with MiXCR, giving one entry per CDR3 protein. The data hold more than 40,000 distinct CDR3 sequences, with 29% observed a single time. V trimming: 4 bases; J trimming: 9 bases; junction bases outside the gene matches: 17. Germline CDR1 and CDR2: LGHNA and YSLEER. This CDR3 is 17 amino acids long. Sequenced material: memory CD4+ T cells sorted from a lymph node. Subset in this sample: memory CD4+ T cells, CD4+CD45RO+CD25-. The V and J genes are TRBV4-3 and TRBJ2-3, with 9 bases lining up with TRBD2. The receptor's source is a female donor with breast cancer. The CDR3 region is CASSLTVGLAPIRTQYF. CDR3 sequence (DNA): TGCGCCAGCAGCCTCACGGTGGGACTAGCCCCCATTCGGACGCAGTATTTT.